The sequence of this T cell receptor (beta chain) was determined in a study of blood T cell repertoires in COVID-19 (dated by TCRdb to the early 2020s). Regarding the research as a whole: The collaborator samples originated in the United States, Italy and Spain and spanned the acute and convalescent phases of COVID-19. The prospective study material was composed of cDNA or gDNA derived from T cells, B-cell-depleted T cells, or PBMCs. The dataset comprised deeply sampled blood TCRbeta repertoires from subjects exposed to, actively infected with, or recovered from COVID-19. The repertoires were made available in a free public database intended to serve as a resource for research on the immune response to SARS-CoV-2. The samples were drawn from two sources: the first 160 participants of the ongoing ImmuneRACE study, and fewer than 1,500 subjects contributed by 6 global collaborators. The sample metadata nearly always contained a de-identified subject ID, COVID-19 status, age in years and sex. Where HLA class I and class II types were available, the types were taken from metadata supplied by the sample provider, not from assay-based typing. The study at large found these results: Clinical and demographic metadata were provided uncurated, with the amount varying by source and participant.

CDR1 and CDR2, per the germline V gene (reference sequence), are MNHEY and SMNVEV. The CDR3, from cysteine to phenylalanine, totals 14 residues. Only the CDR3 DNA stays, 42 bases, in frame from base 1. V was cut back by 4 bases and J by 1 base, leaving a gap of 9 bases between them. Each collaborating institution followed its own protocols to collect whole blood in K2EDTA tubes. For TCRbeta analysis, collaborators shipped samples in one of three forms: frozen whole blood, isolated PBMCs, or DNA extracted from either of those sample types. As regards this clone: The specificity of this receptor is unknown. No much larger clonotype is one base removed from it; base qualities were not supplied.

TCRbeta CDR3 regions were amplified from genomic DNA by means of the immunoSEQ Assay, a bias-controlled multiplex PCR. Per the source publication's procedure: The number of nucleated cells in each sample was estimated from the amplification of reference gene primers within the assay. To quantify the absolute abundance of each unique TCRbeta CDR3 rearrangement, sequence reads were collapsed and filtered. For each sample, productive Simpson clonality was calculated as the square root of Simpson's diversity index across productive rearrangements. Drawn from immuneACCESS, this table holds only the in-frame rearrangements with V and J called that TCRdb kept. Clones are partly lost; checked studies trace under half to an unresolved V gene and leave the rest unexplained. V and J calls and clone size are copied from that table; D and trimming were computed from the DNA. This sample gives 110,000 to 150,000 clones in total; 80% to 85% of them show up just once. The leading ten clones occupy about 8% of the sample.

This clonotype originated in a human donor in a cohort sampled during active COVID-19. The specimen was peripheral blood. The chain employs TRBV27 and TRBJ2-3; the D gene assignment is ambiguous. The CDR3 protein is CASSSGYRTDTQYF. At the DNA level, the sequence is TGTGCCAGCAGTTCAGGATATCGCACAGATACGCAGTATTTT.